This TCR beta chain originates from a study of blood T cell repertoires in COVID-19. The overall study: Samples representing acute and convalescent COVID-19 were sourced from the United States, Italy and Spain. T cells, B-cell-depleted T cells, or PBMCs provided the cDNA or gDNA that served as material.

The V segment lost 6 bases and the J segment 8 bases; nucleotides outside the gene matches: 18. Germline V gene lookup returns CDR1 MNHEY and CDR2 SMNVEV (reference sequence). This CDR3 is 17 amino acids long. Participants were aged about 18 to 95 years, lived in 20 to 25 US areas, and enrolled virtually. Authors' processing steps: Amplification from reference gene primers served as the basis for estimated nucleated cell counts. Assay used: immunoSEQ multiplex PCR; TCRdb lists only in-frame clones, some missing. The V and J calls and clone size were taken over from that table, and D and trimming were inferred from the DNA. The sample has roughly 220,000 clones, around 84% seen once.

The sequence came from a man younger than 40 with acute COVID-19. The source material was PBMCs or T cells enriched from blood (not recorded which). The chain has TRBV27 and TRBJ1-4, with 7 bases identical to TRBD1. The CDR3: CASSFTGTAIIWEKLFF. CDR3 coding DNA: TGTGCCAGCAGCTTTACCGGGACAGCGATAATATGGGAAAAACTGTTTTTT.